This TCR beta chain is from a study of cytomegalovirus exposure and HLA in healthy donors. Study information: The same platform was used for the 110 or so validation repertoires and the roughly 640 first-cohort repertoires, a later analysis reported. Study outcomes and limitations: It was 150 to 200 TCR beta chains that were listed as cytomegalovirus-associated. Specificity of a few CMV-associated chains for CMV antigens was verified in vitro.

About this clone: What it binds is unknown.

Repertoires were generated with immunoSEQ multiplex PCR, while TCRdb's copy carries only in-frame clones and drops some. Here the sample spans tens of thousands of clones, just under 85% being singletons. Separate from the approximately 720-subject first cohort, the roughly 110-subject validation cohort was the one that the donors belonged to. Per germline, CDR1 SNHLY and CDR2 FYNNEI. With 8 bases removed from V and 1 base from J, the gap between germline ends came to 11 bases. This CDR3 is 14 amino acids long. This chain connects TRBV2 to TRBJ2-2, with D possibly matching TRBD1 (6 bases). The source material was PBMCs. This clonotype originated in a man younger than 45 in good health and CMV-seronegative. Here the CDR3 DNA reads TGTGCCAGCGCCCGGACAGAGAACACCGGGGAGCTGTTTTTT. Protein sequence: CASARTENTGELFF.